Listed here are 8 T cell receptor beta chains from one sample, sequenced in a study of immune cell composition in non-small cell lung cancer. This table comes from immunoSEQ multiplex PCR, and its TCRdb copy is limited to in-frame clones, with some not included. This sample yields more than 15,000 clones, of which around four fifths are seen a single time; 7.5% to 10% belongs to the top ten. Normal lung was sampled as far from the tumour as possible, at least 3 cm. This same sample was also part of a study on CD4 T cells in lung cancer.

The material sequenced was non-adjacent lung tissue. Receptor source: a human donor with non-small cell lung cancer.

The CDR3 DNA follows: TGTGCCAGCAGCTCCGCGAACACTGAAGCTTTCTTT. It codes for CASSSANTEAFF. The chain has TRBV27 and TRBJ1-1; no reliable D call. This CDR3 has 12 amino acids. Trimming cost V 6 bases and J 1 base, with 6 bases left between them. Germline V lookup: CDR1 MNHEY, CDR2 SMNVEV (reference sequence).

This chain joins TRBV11-2 and TRBJ1-6; D may be TRBD1 (5 bases). The CDR3 sequence is 15 residues long. With 1 base removed from V and 4 bases from J, the gap between germline ends came to 8 bases. Germline loops: CDR1 SGHAT, CDR2 FQNNGV. CDR3 protein: CASSLATGYNSPLHF. CDR3 bases: TGTGCCAGCAGCTTAGCCACAGGATATAATTCACCCCTCCACTTT.

This clone was observed once. V usage is TRBV7-8 and J usage is TRBJ1-2; the D gene is possibly TRBD1 (5 bases). Trimming removed 1 base at V and 4 bases at J, with 22 bases between. In germline, CDR1 is SGHVS, CDR2 FQNEAQ. The CDR3 contains 18 residues. The CDR3 protein is CASSLGPRGAGIAYGYTF. In DNA, the CDR3 is TGTGCCAGCAGCTTAGGACCCCGCGGGGCAGGGATCGCCTATGGCTACACCTTC.

This chain joins TRBV6-5 and TRBJ2-5; 7 bases agree with TRBD1. V lost 6 bases to trimming and J lost 2 bases; unmatched junction nucleotides: 9. CDR1 is MNHEY and CDR2 is SVGAGI in the germline V gene. The CDR3 has 15 amino acids. CDR3 sequence reads: CASSPSGTAQETQYF. The DNA of the CDR3 is TGTGCCAGCAGCCCCTCCGGGACAGCACAAGAGACCCAGTACTTC.

V gene TRBV5-4 combines with J gene TRBJ2-7, with 16 bases aligning to TRBD2. Looked up from germline, CDR1 is SGHNT and CDR2 is YYREEE (reference sequence). The junction had 10 bases not matched to a gene; V was cut back by 7 bases and J by 3 bases. CDR3 length: 17 amino acids. CDR3 nucleotide sequence: TGTGCCAGCCATGGCAGAGGGACTAGCGGGGGGGGCTACGAGCAGTACTTC. Translation gives CASHGRGTSGGGYEQYF.

This clone was recorded a few times. V is TRBV7-2 and J is TRBJ2-2; D might be TRBD1 or TRBD2, each matching 7 bases. The length of the CDR3 is 15 residues. Germline V gene lookup returns CDR1 SGHTA and CDR2 FQGNSA. The germline V and J ends were trimmed by 3 bases and 6 bases, with 14 bases remaining between them. The CDR3 is CASSFYRGGSGELFF. Here the CDR3 DNA reads TGTGCCAGCAGCTTTTACAGGGGAGGGTCCGGGGAGCTGTTTTTT. The full variable domain, its missing parts supplied by reference TRBV7-2 and TRBJ2-2, is GAGVSQSPSNKVTEKGKDVELRCDPISGHTALYWYRQSLGQGLEFLIYFQGNSAPDKSGLPSDRFSAERTGGSVSTLTIQRTQQEDSAVYLCASSFYRGGSGELFFGEGSRLTVL.

The rearrangement joins TRBV6-1 to TRBJ2-3; 7 nucleotides agree with TRBD1. The germline V gene has CDR1 MNHNS and CDR2 SASEGT. V was pared by 4 bases and J by 4 bases, with 11 bases of the junction left unmatched. This CDR3 comprises 16 residues. CDR3: CASSGRINRGPDTQYF. In DNA, the CDR3 is TGTGCCAGCAGTGGACGAATTAACAGGGGTCCAGATACGCAGTATTTT.

The rearrangement links TRBV9 to TRBJ2-1, with D maybe TRBD2 (6 bases). The CDR3 runs to 15 residues. The germline V gene encodes CDR1 SGDLS and CDR2 YYNGEE. V gave up 2 bases and J gave up 4 bases, with 13 bases separating them. Here the CDR3 DNA reads TGTGCCAGCAGCGTTTTAGCGGTACCTTACAATGAGCAGTTCTTC. Encoded protein: CASSVLAVPYNEQFF. The full variable domain, its missing parts supplied by reference TRBV9 and TRBJ2-1, is DSGVTQTPKHLITATGQRVTLRCSPRSGDLSVYWYQQSLDQGLQFLIQYYNGEERAKGNILERFSAQQFPDLHSELNLSSLELGDSALYFCASSVLAVPYNEQFFGPGTRLTVL.